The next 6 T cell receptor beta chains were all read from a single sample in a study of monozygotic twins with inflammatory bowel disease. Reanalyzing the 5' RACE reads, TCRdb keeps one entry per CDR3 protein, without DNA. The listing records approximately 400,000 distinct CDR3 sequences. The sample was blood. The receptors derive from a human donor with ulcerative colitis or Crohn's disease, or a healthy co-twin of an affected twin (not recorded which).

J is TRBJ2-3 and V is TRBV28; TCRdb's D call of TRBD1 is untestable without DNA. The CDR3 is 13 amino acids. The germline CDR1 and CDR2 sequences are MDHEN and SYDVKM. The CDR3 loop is CASRGDPTDTQYF. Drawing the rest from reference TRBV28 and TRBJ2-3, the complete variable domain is DVKVTQSSRYLVKRTGEKVFLECVQDMDHENMFWYRQDPGLGLRLIYFSYDVKMKEKGDIPEGYSVSREKKERFSLILESASTNQTSMYLCASRGDPTDTQYFGPGTRLTVL.

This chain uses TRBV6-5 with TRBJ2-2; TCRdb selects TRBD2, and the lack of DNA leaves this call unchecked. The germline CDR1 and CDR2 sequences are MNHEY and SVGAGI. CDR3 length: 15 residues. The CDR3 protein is CASSSIAVLTGELFF.

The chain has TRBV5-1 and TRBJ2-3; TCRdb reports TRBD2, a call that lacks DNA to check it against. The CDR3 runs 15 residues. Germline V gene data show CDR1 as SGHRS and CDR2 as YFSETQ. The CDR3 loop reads CASSLDLARGDTQYF.

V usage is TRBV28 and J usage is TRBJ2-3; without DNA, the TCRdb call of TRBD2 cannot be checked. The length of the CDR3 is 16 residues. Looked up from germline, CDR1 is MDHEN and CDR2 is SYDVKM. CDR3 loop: CASTPGWREVTDTQYF.

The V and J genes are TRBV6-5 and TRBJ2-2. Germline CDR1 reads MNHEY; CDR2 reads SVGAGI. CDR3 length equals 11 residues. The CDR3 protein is CASSRVGELFF.

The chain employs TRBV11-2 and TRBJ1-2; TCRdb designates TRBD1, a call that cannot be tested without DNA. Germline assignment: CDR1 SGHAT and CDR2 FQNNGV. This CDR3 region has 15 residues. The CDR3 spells CASSFPGQGAYGYTF.